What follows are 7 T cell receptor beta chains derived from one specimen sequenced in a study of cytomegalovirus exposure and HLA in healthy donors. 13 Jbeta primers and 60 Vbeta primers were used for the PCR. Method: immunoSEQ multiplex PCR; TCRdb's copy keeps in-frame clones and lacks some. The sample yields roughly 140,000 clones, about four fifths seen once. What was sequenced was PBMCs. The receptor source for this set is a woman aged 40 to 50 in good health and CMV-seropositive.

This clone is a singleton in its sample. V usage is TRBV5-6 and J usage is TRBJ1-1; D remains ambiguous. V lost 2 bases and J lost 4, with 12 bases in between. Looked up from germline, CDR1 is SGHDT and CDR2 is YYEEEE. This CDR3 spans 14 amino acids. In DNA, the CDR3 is TGTGCCAGCAGCTTAAGTCCGACGGGCACTGAAGCTTTCTTT. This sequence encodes CASSLSPTGTEAFF.

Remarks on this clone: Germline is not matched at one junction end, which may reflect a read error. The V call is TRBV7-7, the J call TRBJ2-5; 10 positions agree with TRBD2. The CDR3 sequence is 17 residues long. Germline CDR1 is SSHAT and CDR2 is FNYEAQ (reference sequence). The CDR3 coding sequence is TGTGCTAGCAGCTTAGTTCTGGCGGCTAGCGGGGGAGAGACCCAGTACTTC. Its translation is CASSLVLAASGGETQYF.

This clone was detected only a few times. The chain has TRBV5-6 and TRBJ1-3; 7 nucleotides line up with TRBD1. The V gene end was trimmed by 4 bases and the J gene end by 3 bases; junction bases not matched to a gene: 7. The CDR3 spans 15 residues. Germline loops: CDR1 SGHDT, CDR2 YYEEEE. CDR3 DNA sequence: TGTGCCAGCAGCCGTGGAGGACAGGTTGGAAACACCATATATTTT. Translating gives CASSRGGQVGNTIYF.

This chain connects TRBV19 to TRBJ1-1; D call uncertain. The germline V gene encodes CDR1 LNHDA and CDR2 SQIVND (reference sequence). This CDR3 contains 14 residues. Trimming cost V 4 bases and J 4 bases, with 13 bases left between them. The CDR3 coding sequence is TGTGCCAGTAGTACGGAGGGCTCGGGCACTGAAGCTTTCTTT. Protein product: CASSTEGSGTEAFF.

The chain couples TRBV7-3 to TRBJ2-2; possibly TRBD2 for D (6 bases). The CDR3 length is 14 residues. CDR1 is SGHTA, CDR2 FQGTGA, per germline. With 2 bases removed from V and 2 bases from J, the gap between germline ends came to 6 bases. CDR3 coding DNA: TGTGCCAGCAGCTTAGGGACTAACACCGGGGAGCTGTTTTTT. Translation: CASSLGTNTGELFF.

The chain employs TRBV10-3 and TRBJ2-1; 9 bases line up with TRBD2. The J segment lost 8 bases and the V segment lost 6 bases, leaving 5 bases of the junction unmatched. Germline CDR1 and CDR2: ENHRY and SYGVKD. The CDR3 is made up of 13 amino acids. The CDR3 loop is CAISGGGADEQFF. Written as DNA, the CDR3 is TGTGCCATCAGCGGCGGGGGGGCGGATGAGCAGTTCTTC.

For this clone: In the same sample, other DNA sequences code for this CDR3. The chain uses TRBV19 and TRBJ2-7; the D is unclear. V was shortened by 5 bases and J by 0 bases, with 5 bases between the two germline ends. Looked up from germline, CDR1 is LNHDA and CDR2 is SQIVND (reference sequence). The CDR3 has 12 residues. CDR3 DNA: TGTGCCAGTAGTCCTAGCTCCTACGAGCAGTACTTC. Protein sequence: CASSPSSYEQYF.